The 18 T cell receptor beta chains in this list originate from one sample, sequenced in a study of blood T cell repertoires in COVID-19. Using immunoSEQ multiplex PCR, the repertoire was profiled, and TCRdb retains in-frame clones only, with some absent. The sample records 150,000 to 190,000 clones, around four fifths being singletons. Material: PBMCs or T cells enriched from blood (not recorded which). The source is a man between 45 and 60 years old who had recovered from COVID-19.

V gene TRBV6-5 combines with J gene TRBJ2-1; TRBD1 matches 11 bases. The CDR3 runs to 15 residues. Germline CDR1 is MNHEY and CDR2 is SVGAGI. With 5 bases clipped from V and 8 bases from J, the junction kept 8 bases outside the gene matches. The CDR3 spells CASSPRTGGSDEQFF. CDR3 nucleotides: TGTGCCAGCAGTCCCCGGACAGGGGGCTCGGATGAGCAGTTCTTC.

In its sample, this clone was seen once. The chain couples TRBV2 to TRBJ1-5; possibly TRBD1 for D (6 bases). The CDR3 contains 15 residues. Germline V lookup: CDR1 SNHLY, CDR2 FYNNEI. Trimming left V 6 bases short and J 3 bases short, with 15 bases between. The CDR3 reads CASRGGRGNNQPQHF. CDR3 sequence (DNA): TGTGCCAGCAGGGGGGGGCGCGGGAACAATCAGCCCCAGCATTTT.

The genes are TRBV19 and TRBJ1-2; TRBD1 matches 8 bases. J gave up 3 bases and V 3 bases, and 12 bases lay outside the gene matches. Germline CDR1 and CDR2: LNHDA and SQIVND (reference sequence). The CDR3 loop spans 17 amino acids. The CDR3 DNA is TGTGCCAGTAGTATGGATTGGGCAGGGGGCGCTTACTATGGCTACACCTTC. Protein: CASSMDWAGGAYYGYTF.

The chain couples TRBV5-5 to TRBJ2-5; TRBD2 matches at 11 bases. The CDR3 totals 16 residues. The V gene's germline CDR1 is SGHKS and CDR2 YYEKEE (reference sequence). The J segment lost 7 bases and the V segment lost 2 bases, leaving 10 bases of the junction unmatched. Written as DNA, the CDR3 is TGTGCCAGCAGCTTCTCTAGCGGGGGGTCCTTTAGGACCCAGTACTTC. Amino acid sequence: CASSFSSGGSFRTQYF.

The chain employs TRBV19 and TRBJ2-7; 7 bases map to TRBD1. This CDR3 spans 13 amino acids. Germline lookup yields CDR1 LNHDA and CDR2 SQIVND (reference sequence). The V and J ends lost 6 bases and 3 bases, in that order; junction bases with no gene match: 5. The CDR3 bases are TGTGCCAGTAGCCCTCACAGGGGCTACGAGCAGTACTTC. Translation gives CASSPHRGYEQYF.

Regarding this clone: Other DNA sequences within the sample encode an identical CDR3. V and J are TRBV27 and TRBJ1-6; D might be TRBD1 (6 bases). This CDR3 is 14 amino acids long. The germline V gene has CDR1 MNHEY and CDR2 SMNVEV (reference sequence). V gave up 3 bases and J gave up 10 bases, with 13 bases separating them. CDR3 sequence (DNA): TGTGCCAGCAGTTTTCTACAGGGTAACTCACCCCTCCACTTT. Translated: CASSFLQGNSPLHF.

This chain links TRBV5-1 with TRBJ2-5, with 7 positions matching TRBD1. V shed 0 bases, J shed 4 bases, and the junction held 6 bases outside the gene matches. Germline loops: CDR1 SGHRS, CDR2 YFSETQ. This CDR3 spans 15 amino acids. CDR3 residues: CASSLGQGFRETQYF. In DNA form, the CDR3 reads TGCGCCAGCAGCTTGGGACAGGGATTCCGAGAGACCCAGTACTTC.

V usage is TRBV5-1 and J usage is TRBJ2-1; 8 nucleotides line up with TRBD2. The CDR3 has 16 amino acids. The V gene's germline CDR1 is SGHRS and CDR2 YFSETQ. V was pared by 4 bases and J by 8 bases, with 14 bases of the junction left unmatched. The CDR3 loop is CASSPHQRGIIDEQFF. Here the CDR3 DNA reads TGCGCCAGCAGCCCACACCAGCGGGGGATTATCGATGAGCAGTTCTTC.

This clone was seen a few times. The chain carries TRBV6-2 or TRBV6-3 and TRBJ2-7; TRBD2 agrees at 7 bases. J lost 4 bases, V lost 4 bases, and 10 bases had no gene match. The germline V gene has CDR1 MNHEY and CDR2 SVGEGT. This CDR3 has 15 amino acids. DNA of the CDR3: TGTGCCAGCAGTTCTCCCGGACTAGGGGTTTACGAGCAGTACTTC. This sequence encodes CASSSPGLGVYEQYF.

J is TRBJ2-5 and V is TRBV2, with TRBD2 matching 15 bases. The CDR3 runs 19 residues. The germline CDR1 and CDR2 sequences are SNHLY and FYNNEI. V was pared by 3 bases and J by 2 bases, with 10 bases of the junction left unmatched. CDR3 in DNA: TGTGCCAGCAGTGATCCGGGACTAGCGGGGGGTGCAGGGCAAGAGACCCAGTACTTC. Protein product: CASSDPGLAGGAGQETQYF. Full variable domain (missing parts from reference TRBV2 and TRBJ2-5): EPEVTQTPSHQVTQMGQEVILRCVPISNHLYFYWYRQILGQKVEFLVSFYNNEISEKSEIFDDQFSVERPDGSNFTLKIRSTKLEDSAMYFCASSDPGLAGGAGQETQYFGPGTRLLVL.

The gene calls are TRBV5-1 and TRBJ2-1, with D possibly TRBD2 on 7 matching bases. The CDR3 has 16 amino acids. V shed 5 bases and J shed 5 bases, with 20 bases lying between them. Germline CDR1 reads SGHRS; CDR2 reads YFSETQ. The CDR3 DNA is TGCGCCAGCAGGCGGGGTGGCGGGGGCCGACACAATGAGCAGTTCTTC. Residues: CASRRGGGGRHNEQFF. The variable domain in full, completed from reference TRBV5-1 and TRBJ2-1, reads KAGVTQTPRYLIKTRGQQVTLSCSPISGHRSVSWYQQTPGQGLQFLFEYFSETQRNKGNFPGRFSGRQFSNSRSEMNVSTLELGDSALYLCASRRGGGGRHNEQFFGPGTRLTVL.

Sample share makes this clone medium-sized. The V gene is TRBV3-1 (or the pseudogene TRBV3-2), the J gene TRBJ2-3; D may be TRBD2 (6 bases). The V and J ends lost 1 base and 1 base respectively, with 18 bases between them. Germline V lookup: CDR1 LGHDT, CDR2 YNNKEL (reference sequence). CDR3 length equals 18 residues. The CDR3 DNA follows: TGTGCCAGCAGCCAAGGGGTTTGGGGGGATTGGGGCACAGATACGCAGTATTTT. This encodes CASSQGVWGDWGTDTQYF.

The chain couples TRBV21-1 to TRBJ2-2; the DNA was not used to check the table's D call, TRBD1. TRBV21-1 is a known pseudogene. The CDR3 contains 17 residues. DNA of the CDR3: TGTGCCAGCAGCTCACTCCCAACCAACCTAGGGGGCGGGGAGCTGTTTTTT. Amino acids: CASSSLPTNLGGGELFF.

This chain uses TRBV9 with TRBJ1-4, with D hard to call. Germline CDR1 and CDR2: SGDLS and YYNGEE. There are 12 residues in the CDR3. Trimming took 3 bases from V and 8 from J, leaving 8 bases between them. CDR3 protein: CASSDEGEKLFF. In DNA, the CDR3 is TGTGCCAGCAGCGACGAGGGCGAAAAACTGTTTTTT.

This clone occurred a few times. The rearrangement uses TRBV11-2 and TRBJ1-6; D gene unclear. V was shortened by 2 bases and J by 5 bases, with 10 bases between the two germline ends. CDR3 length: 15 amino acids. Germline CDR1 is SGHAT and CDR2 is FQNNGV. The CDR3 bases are TGTGCCAGCAGCTTAAGAGGCCGGAATAATTCACCCCTCCACTTT. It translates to CASSLRGRNNSPLHF.

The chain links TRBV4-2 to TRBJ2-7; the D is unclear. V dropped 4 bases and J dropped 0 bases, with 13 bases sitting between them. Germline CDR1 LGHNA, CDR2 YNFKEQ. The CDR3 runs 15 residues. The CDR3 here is CASSLQTESSYEQYF. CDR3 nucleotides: TGTGCCAGCAGCCTGCAGACTGAGAGCTCCTACGAGCAGTACTTC.

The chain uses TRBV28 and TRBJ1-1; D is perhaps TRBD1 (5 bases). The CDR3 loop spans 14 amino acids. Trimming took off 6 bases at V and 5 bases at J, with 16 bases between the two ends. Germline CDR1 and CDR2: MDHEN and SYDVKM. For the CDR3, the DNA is TGTGCCAGCAGCACCCCCGGGGGGGGGACTGAAGCTTTCTTT. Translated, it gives CASSTPGGGTEAFF.

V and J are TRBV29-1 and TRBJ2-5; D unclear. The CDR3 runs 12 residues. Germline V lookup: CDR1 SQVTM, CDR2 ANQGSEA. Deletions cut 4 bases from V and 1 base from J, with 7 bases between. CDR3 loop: CSVGRLQETQYF. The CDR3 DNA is TGCAGCGTTGGCAGGCTCCAAGAGACCCAGTACTTC.